This T cell receptor (beta chain) stems from a study of vaccination effects on CD4 cells after COVID-19. Assay used: immunoSEQ multiplex PCR; TCRdb lists only in-frame clones, some missing. This table holds around 30,000 clones, approximately 65% found once. To note about this clone: The antigen is not known.

Cultured cells yielded isolated CD4+ T cells after less than 11 days. Per germline, CDR1 SGHNT and CDR2 YYREEE (reference sequence). The V gene lost 4 bases and the J gene lost 11 bases, with 12 bases spanning the gap. CDR3 length equals 11 residues. The V call is TRBV5-4, the J call TRBJ1-1; possibly TRBD1 for D (5 bases). The receptor was isolated from a human donor who received a COVID-19 vaccine. The material sequenced was CD4+ T cells from PBMCs cultured without peptide, taken before COVID-19 vaccination. CDR3 residues: CASSGAGQAFF. CDR3 sequence (DNA): TGTGCCAGCAGCGGGGCAGGTCAGGCTTTCTTT. Full variable domain (rest looked up from reference TRBV5-4 and TRBJ1-1): ETGVTQSPTHLIKTRGQQVTLRCSSQSGHNTVSWYQQALGQGPQFIFQYYREEENGRGNFPPRFSGLQFPNYSSELNVNALELDDSALYLCASSGAGQAFFGQGTRLTVV.